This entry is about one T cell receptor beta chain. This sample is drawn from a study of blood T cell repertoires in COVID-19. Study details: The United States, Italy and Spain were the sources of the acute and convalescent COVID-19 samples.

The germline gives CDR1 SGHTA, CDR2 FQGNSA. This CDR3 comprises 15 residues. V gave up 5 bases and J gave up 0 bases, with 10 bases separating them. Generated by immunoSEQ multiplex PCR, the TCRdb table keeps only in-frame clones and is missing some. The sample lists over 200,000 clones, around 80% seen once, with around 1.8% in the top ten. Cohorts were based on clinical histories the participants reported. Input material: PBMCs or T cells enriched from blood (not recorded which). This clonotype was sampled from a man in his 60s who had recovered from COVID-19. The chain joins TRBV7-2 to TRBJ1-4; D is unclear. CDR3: CASSETPATNEKLFF. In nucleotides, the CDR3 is TGTGCCAGCAGCGAGACACCTGCAACTAATGAAAAACTGTTTTTT.